This TCR beta chain was identified in a study of shared T cell receptors in the human thymus. In regard to this clone: Other DNA sequences in the same sample also yield this CDR3.

The method was immunoSEQ multiplex PCR; TCRdb's version includes in-frame clones alone and lacks a portion of them. The repertoire holds over 350,000 clones, with more than 85% as singletons. The sequence was collected from a human donor. Sequenced material: thymocytes.

CDR3 in DNA: TGCGCCAGCAGCCTTAGCTCTGGAAACACCATATATTTT. Translating it yields CASSLSSGNTIYF. The rearrangement uses TRBV5-1 and TRBJ1-3, with D uncertain. This CDR3 contains 13 residues. The V and J ends lost 4 bases and 0 bases respectively, with 5 bases between them. Germline loops: CDR1 SGHRS, CDR2 YFSETQ.